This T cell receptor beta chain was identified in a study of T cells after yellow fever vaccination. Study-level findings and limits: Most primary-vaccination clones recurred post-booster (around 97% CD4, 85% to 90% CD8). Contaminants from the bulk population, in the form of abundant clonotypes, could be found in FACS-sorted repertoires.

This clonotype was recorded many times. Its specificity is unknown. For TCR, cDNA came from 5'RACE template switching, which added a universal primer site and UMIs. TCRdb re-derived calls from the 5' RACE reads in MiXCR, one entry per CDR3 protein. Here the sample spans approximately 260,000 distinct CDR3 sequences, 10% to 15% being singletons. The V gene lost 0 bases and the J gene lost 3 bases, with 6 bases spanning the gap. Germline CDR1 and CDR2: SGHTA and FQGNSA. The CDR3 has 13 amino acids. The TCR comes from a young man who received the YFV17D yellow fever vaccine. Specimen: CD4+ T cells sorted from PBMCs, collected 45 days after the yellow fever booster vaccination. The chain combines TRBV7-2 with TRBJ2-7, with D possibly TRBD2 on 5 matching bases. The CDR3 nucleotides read TGTGCCAGCAGCTTAGCGGCGGGCTACGAGCAGTACTTC. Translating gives CASSLAAGYEQYF.